The 19 T cell receptor beta chains in this list originate from one sample, sequenced in a study of T cell changes during pregnancy in multiple sclerosis. Only in-frame clones appear in the TCRdb table, and some are missing; sequencing was by immunoSEQ multiplex PCR. The top ten hold 5% to 5.5% of the sample, which has 40,000 or so clones, about nine tenths seen once. Material: peripheral blood, obtained in the third trimester of pregnancy. The source of these receptors is a female donor in good health, enrolled as a control in a pregnancy study.

The gene calls are TRBV15 and TRBJ2-7, with D possibly TRBD2 on 6 matching bases. The CDR3 sequence is 15 residues long. CDR1 LNHNV and CDR2 YYDKDF come from the germline V gene (reference sequence). The V end was cut by 3 bases, the J end by 0 bases, with 12 bases between. CDR3 coding DNA: TGTGCCACCAGCAGGCTCGCGGGGACCTCCTACGAGCAGTACTTC. Translated, it gives CATSRLAGTSYEQYF.

J is TRBJ1-1 and V is TRBV9; 8 nucleotides match TRBD1. The germline V gene has CDR1 SGDLS and CDR2 YYNGEE. The CDR3 is 12 residues long. J lost 11 bases, V lost 7 bases, and 10 bases had no gene match. Here the CDR3 reads CASGTPGQVAFF. Written as DNA, the CDR3 is TGTGCCAGCGGAACCCCGGGACAGGTTGCTTTCTTT.

The chain is built from TRBV29-1 and TRBJ2-1; 11 bases are a match to TRBD1. This CDR3 is built from 13 residues. The V segment lost 6 bases and the J segment 8 bases; nucleotides outside the gene matches: 6. Germline V lookup: CDR1 SQVTM, CDR2 ANQGSEA. The CDR3 sequence is CSVTGTGGHEQFF. The CDR3 region has the DNA TGCAGCGTCACCGGGACAGGGGGGCATGAGCAGTTCTTC.

The rearrangement joins TRBV5-6 to TRBJ2-7; tentatively, D is TRBD2 (7 bases). CDR1 and CDR2 from the germline V gene are SGHDT and YYEEEE. Deletions cut 0 bases from V and 3 bases from J, with 16 bases between. This CDR3 spans 16 amino acids. In nucleotides, the CDR3 is TGTGCCAGCAGCTTGGGGGGAGGGGGTTTTTTCTACGAGCAGTACTTC. Amino acids: CASSLGGGGFFYEQYF.

This chain joins TRBV6-5 and TRBJ1-1; a possible D gene is TRBD1 (6 bases). This CDR3 has 15 residues. The V end lost 7 bases, the J end lost 2 bases, and 17 bases lay between the germline ends. Germline V lookup: CDR1 MNHEY, CDR2 SVGAGI. The CDR3 sequence is CASKIRHRVNTEAFF. The CDR3 DNA is TGTGCCAGCAAAATACGTCACAGGGTTAACACTGAAGCTTTCTTT.

The CDR3 DNA reads TGTGCCAGCAGCTTAGGCGGGAGGGACAATGAGCAGTTCTTC. Translation gives CASSLGGRDNEQFF. The rearrangement links TRBV7-8 to TRBJ2-1, with 9 bases fitting TRBD2. Germline V gene sequence: CDR1 SGHVS, CDR2 FQNEAQ. The CDR3 covers 14 residues. The V segment lost 1 base and the J segment 5 bases; nucleotides outside the gene matches: 0.

Written as DNA, the CDR3 is TGCGCCAGCGGATCCTTCTTAGCGGGGACACTGTTTTTT. Translation gives CASGSFLAGTLFF. The V call is TRBV4-3, the J call TRBJ1-4; a possible D gene is TRBD1 (5 bases). Per the germline V gene, CDR1 is LGHNA and CDR2 is YSLEER. Trimming cost V 8 bases and J 13 bases, with 20 bases left between them. The CDR3 sequence is 13 residues long.

This chain links TRBV9 with TRBJ1-5; the D gene is possibly TRBD1 (5 bases). Germline loops: CDR1 SGDLS, CDR2 YYNGEE. The V end was cut by 5 bases, the J end by 3 bases, with 12 bases between. The CDR3 is 14 amino acids. The CDR3 is CASSSGFPNQPQHF. As DNA, the CDR3 is TGTGCCAGCAGTTCAGGGTTTCCCAATCAGCCCCAGCATTTT. Full variable domain (outside the CDR3, taken from reference TRBV9 and TRBJ1-5): DSGVTQTPKHLITATGQRVTLRCSPRSGDLSVYWYQQSLDQGLQFLIQYYNGEERAKGNILERFSAQQFPDLHSELNLSSLELGDSALYFCASSSGFPNQPQHFGDGTRLSIL.

The chain combines TRBV5-1 with TRBJ1-2; TRBD1 might be the D (5 bases). Deletions cut 4 bases from V and 8 bases from J, with 15 bases between. This CDR3 contains 13 residues. Germline assignment: CDR1 SGHRS and CDR2 YFSETQ. In DNA form, the CDR3 reads TGCGCCAGCAGCCCCCCGGGGGGAGGGGGCTACACCTTC. Its protein is CASSPPGGGGYTF. Variable domain in full (rest from reference TRBV5-1 and TRBJ1-2): KAGVTQTPRYLIKTRGQQVTLSCSPISGHRSVSWYQQTPGQGLQFLFEYFSETQRNKGNFPGRFSGRQFSNSRSEMNVSTLELGDSALYLCASSPPGGGGYTFGSGTRLTVV.

The chain couples TRBV6-6 to TRBJ1-1; 10 nucleotides line up with TRBD1. V lost 5 bases to trimming and J lost 1 base; unmatched junction nucleotides: 4. Germline V lookup: CDR1 MNHNY, CDR2 SVGAGI (reference sequence). This CDR3 region has 15 residues. This CDR3 is CASSDWTGGNTEAFF. In nucleotides, the CDR3 is TGTGCCAGCAGTGACTGGACAGGGGGGAACACTGAAGCTTTCTTT.

This chain joins TRBV27 and TRBJ2-7; TRBD1 agrees at 9 bases. Trimming cost V 0 bases and J 3 bases; bases outside gene matches: 3. From germline, CDR1 is MNHEY and CDR2 SMNVEV (reference sequence). The CDR3 sequence is 15 residues long. As DNA, the CDR3 is TGTGCCAGCAGTTTATCCTGGACAGGGGTCTACGAGCAGTACTTC. Translation gives CASSLSWTGVYEQYF.

This clone was picked up a small number of times. This chain links TRBV25-1 with TRBJ1-1; tentative D call: TRBD1 (5 bases). CDR1 MGHDK and CDR2 SYGVNS come from the germline V gene. V was trimmed by 4 bases and J by 1 base, leaving 7 bases between them. This CDR3 has 13 residues. The DNA for the CDR3 is TGTGCCAGCAGTGTTCAGGGGAACACTGAAGCTTTCTTT. Translated: CASSVQGNTEAFF.

Here the CDR3 reads CASSQQGASYNSPLHF. The CDR3 DNA follows: TGTGCCAGCAGCCAACAGGGGGCCTCCTATAATTCACCCCTCCACTTT. The V and J genes are TRBV5-4 and TRBJ1-6; 9 bases line up with TRBD1. This CDR3 contains 16 residues. From germline, CDR1 is SGHNT and CDR2 YYREEE (reference sequence). Trimming took 4 bases from V and 0 from J; bases not matched to a gene: 2.

The V gene is TRBV4-3, the J gene TRBJ2-6; 9 bases are shared with TRBD1. Germline trimming cut 1 base from V and 2 bases from J; bases unmatched to any gene: 3. The CDR3 is 17 amino acids. Germline values: CDR1 LGHNA, CDR2 YSLEER. The CDR3 region is CASSQGGTGTGANVLTF. The CDR3 DNA follows: TGCGCCAGCAGCCAAGGGGGGACAGGGACTGGGGCCAACGTCCTGACTTTC.

V gene TRBV7-2 combines with J gene TRBJ2-5, with D unresolved. Per the germline V gene, CDR1 is SGHTA and CDR2 is FQGNSA. V lost 4 bases, J lost 2 bases, and 8 bases lay in between. This CDR3 has 13 amino acids. CDR3 DNA: TGTGCCAGCAGCTCCCGGGTACAAGAGACCCAGTACTTC. Its protein is CASSSRVQETQYF.

The chain joins TRBV6-5 to TRBJ2-3; D may be TRBD2 (5 bases). The CDR3 sequence is 13 residues long. The germline V gene has CDR1 MNHEY and CDR2 SVGAGI. V gave up 6 bases and J gave up 5 bases, with 12 bases separating them. The CDR3 bases are TGTGCCAGCAGCCGTGGTCGGGAAGATACGCAGTATTTT. It translates to CASSRGREDTQYF.

The chain links TRBV11-2 to TRBJ2-3, with 12 positions matching TRBD2. V lost 6 bases to trimming and J lost 3 bases; unmatched junction nucleotides: 7. The CDR3 runs to 16 residues. Germline values: CDR1 SGHAT, CDR2 FQNNGV. The CDR3 sequence is CASSVGLAGRTDTQYF. CDR3 bases: TGTGCCAGCAGTGTAGGACTAGCGGGACGTACAGATACGCAGTATTTT.

The chain has TRBV19 and TRBJ1-5; D is perhaps TRBD1 (5 bases). V was pared by 4 bases and J by 1 base, with 17 bases between. The germline CDR1 and CDR2 sequences are LNHDA and SQIVND (reference sequence). This CDR3 has 17 residues. The CDR3 protein is CASSTRVGRGSNQPQHF. The CDR3 DNA reads TGTGCCAGTAGTACCCGCGTGGGGCGAGGAAGCAATCAGCCCCAGCATTTT. The complete variable domain, with remaining parts taken from reference TRBV19 and TRBJ1-5, reads DGGITQSPKYLFRKEGQNVTLSCEQNLNHDAMYWYRQDPGQGLRLIYYSQIVNDFQKGDIAEGYSVSREKKESFPLTVTSAQKNPTAFYLCASSTRVGRGSNQPQHFGDGTRLSIL.

This chain joins TRBV9 and TRBJ2-3; no definite D call. The V end was cut by 5 bases, the J end by 0 bases, with 10 bases between. Germline V gives CDR1 SGDLS, CDR2 YYNGEE. The CDR3 extends over 14 amino acids. CDR3 protein: CASSLSRSTDTQYF. The CDR3 DNA reads as TGTGCCAGCAGTTTAAGCAGGAGCACAGATACGCAGTATTTT.